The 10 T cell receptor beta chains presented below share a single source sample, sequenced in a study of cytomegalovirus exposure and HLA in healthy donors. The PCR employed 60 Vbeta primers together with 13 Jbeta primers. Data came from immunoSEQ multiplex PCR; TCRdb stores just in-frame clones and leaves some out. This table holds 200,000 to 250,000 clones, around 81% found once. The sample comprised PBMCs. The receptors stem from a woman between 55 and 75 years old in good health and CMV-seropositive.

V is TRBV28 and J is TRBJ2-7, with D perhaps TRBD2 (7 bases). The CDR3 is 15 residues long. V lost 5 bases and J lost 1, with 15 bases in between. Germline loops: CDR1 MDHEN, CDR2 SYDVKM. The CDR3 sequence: CASSPGASGSYEQYF. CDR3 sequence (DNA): TGTGCCAGCAGTCCAGGGGCTAGCGGATCCTACGAGCAGTACTTC.

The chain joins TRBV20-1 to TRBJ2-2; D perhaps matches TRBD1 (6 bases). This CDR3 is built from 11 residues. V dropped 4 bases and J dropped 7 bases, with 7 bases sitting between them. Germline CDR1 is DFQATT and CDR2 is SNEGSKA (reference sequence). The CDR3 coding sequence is TGCAGTGCTAACAGGGTCGGGGAGCTGTTTTTT. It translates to CSANRVGELFF.

The CDR3 loop is CASSESRTGFNQPQHF. The CDR3 DNA reads as TGTGCCAGCAGTGAATCCCGGACAGGGTTCAATCAGCCCCAGCATTTT. The chain uses TRBV6-1 and TRBJ1-5, with 8 positions matching TRBD1. In germline, CDR1 is MNHNS, CDR2 SASEGT. The CDR3 has 16 amino acids. V shed 2 bases and J 3 bases; nucleotides not matched to a gene: 6.

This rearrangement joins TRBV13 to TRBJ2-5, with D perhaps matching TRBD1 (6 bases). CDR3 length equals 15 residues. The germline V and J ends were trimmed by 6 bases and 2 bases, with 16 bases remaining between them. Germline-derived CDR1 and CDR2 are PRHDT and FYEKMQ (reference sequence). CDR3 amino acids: CASRIERQAQETQYF. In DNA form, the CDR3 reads TGTGCCAGCAGAATAGAGAGACAGGCTCAAGAGACCCAGTACTTC.

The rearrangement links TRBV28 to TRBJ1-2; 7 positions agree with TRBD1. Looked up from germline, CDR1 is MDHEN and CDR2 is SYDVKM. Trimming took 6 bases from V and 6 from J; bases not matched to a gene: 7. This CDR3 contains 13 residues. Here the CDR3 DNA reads TGTGCCAGCAGCGTGACAGGGTCCCATGGCTACACCTTC. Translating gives CASSVTGSHGYTF.

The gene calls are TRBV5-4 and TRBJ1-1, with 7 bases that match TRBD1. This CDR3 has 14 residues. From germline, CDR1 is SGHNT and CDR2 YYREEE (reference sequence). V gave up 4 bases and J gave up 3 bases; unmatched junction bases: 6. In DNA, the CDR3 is TGTGCCAGCAGCATGAGGACAGGTGACACTGAAGCTTTCTTT. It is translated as CASSMRTGDTEAFF.

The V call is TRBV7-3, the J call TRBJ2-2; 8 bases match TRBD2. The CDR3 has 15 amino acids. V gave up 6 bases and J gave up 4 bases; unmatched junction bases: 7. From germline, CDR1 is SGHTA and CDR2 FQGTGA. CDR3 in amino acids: CASRSDGRGTGELFF. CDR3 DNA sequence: TGTGCCAGCAGGAGTGACGGGAGGGGCACCGGGGAGCTGTTTTTT.

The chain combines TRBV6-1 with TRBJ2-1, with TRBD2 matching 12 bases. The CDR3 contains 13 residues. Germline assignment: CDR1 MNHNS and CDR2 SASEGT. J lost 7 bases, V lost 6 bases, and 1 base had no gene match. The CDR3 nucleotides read TGTGCCAGCAGGACTAGCGGGAGAAATGAGCAGTTCTTC. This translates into CASRTSGRNEQFF.

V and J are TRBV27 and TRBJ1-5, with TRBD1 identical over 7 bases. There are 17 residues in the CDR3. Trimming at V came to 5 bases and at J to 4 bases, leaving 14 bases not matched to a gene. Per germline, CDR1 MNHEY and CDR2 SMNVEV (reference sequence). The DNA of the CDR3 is TGTGCCAGCAGTCCCTTCGGGGACAGCCTTTCGAATCAGCCCCAGCATTTT. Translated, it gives CASSPFGDSLSNQPQHF.

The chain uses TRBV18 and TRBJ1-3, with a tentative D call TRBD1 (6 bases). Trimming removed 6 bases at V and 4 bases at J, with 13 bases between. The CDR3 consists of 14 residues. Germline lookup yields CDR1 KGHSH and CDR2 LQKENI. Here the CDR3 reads CASSLQGEGNTIYF. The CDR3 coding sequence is TGTGCCAGCTCTCTACAGGGCGAGGGAAACACCATATATTTT.